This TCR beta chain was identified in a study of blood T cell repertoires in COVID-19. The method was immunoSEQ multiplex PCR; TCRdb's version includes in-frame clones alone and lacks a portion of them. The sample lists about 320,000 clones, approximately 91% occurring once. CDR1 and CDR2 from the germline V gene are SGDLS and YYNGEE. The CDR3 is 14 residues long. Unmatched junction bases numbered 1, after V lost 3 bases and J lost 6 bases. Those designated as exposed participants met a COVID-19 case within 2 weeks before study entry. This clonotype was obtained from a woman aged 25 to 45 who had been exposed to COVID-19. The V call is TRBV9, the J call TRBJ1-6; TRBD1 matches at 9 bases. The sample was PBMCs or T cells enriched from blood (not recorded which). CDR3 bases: TGTGCCAGCAGCGGGGGACAGGGTAATTCACCCCTCCACTTT. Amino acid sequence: CASSGGQGNSPLHF.